This passage covers 30 T cell receptor beta chains from one sample sequenced in a study of PD-L1 blockade in urothelial cancer (dated by TCRdb to the late 2010s). The time point label here, explained by the study, means: pretreatment peripheral blood. The method behind the library was the immunoSEQ multiplex PCR assay. TCRdb limited this immuneACCESS table to in-frame rearrangements with V and J called. A share of clones is missing; checked studies link under half to unresolved V genes, and the rest is unexplained. Present in this sample are about 95,000 clones, around 90% of which were seen just once. Roughly 2% of the sample rests with the top ten. The source was PBMCs, collected around atezolizumab (anti-PD-L1) treatment. The receptors were sampled from a man aged 60-69 years with urothelial cancer.

This clone was seen just once. The chain combines TRBV30 with TRBJ1-4; TRBD1 might be the D (6 bases). Trimming cost V 0 bases and J 4 bases, with 15 bases left between them. The CDR3 has 16 residues. Per the germline V gene, CDR1 is GTSNPN and CDR2 is SVGIG (reference sequence). CDR3 protein: CAWSVRATGINEKLFF. CDR3 sequence (DNA): TGTGCCTGGAGTGTCAGGGCGACAGGCATTAATGAAAAACTGTTTTTT.

V and J are TRBV9 and TRBJ2-5; possible D gene TRBD2, 7 bases. Trimming took off 4 bases at V and 4 bases at J, with 17 bases between the two ends. The CDR3 is 15 amino acids. Germline V gene data show CDR1 as SGDLS and CDR2 as YYNGEE. CDR3 region: CASSPVGGRLETQYF. The DNA of the CDR3 is TGTGCCAGCAGCCCCGTGGGGGGGCGCTTAGAGACCCAGTACTTC.

The gene calls are TRBV28 and TRBJ2-7; D perhaps matches TRBD1 (5 bases). Germline CDR1 reads MDHEN; CDR2 reads SYDVKM. Trimming stripped 10 bases from V and 1 base from J, with 17 bases between. The CDR3 runs to 14 residues. The CDR3 reads CATLPPQGSYEQYF. CDR3 DNA sequence: TGTGCCACCCTACCTCCGCAGGGATCCTACGAGCAGTACTTC.

The chain employs TRBV19 and TRBJ1-1; 10 nucleotides match TRBD1. The CDR3 has 17 residues. The V segment lost 1 base and the J segment 1 base; nucleotides outside the gene matches: 6. The germline CDR1 and CDR2 sequences are LNHDA and SQIVND (reference sequence). In DNA form, the CDR3 reads TGTGCCAGTAGTATAGTCCGACAGGGGGCGGAGAACACTGAAGCTTTCTTT. Translation: CASSIVRQGAENTEAFF. Full variable domain (missing parts from reference TRBV19 and TRBJ1-1): DGGITQSPKYLFRKEGQNVTLSCEQNLNHDAMYWYRQDPGQGLRLIYYSQIVNDFQKGDIAEGYSVSREKKESFPLTVTSAQKNPTAFYLCASSIVRQGAENTEAFFGQGTRLTVV.

The chain joins TRBV6-1 to TRBJ2-7; D unclear. Germline CDR1 MNHNS, CDR2 SASEGT. The CDR3 loop spans 14 amino acids. V was pared by 1 base and J by 3 bases, with 10 bases between. The CDR3 here is CASSEGQNNYEQYF. CDR3 DNA sequence: TGTGCCAGCAGTGAAGGGCAGAACAACTACGAGCAGTACTTC.

With respect to this clone: A junction end diverges from the germline sequence, so it may reflect a read error. The CDR3 nucleotides read TGTGCTAGCAGCACTCCGGAGTCCTACAATGAGCAGTTCTTC. It codes for CASSTPESYNEQFF. This chain connects TRBV5-6 to TRBJ2-1; D is ambiguous. From germline, CDR1 is SGHDT and CDR2 YYEEEE. The CDR3 contains 14 residues.

This chain connects TRBV18 to TRBJ2-7; 7 nucleotides agree with TRBD1. Losses at the gene ends were 3 bases for V and 2 bases for J; bases not matched to a gene: 7. The germline CDR1 and CDR2 sequences are KGHSH and LQKENI. CDR3 length equals 15 residues. CDR3 protein: CASSPRRQGTYEQYF. CDR3 coding DNA: TGTGCCAGCTCACCCCGGAGACAGGGTACCTACGAGCAGTACTTC. The entire variable domain, with the rest obtained from reference TRBV18 and TRBJ2-7, is as follows: NAGVMQNPRHLVRRRGQEARLRCSPMKGHSHVYWYRQLPEEGLKFMVYLQKENIIDESGMPKERFSAEFPKEGPSILRIQQVVRGDSAAYFCASSPRRQGTYEQYFGPGTRLTVT.

V and J are TRBV19 and TRBJ2-1; 8 nucleotides match TRBD1. CDR3 length equals 16 residues. Germline V CDR1 and CDR2: LNHDA, SQIVND (reference sequence). V lost 3 bases, J lost 5 bases, and 9 bases stayed unmatched. The CDR3 bases are TGTGCCAGTAGTATTTGGGTCGGACAGGGCAACAATGAGCAGTTCTTC. It encodes CASSIWVGQGNNEQFF. Together with reference TRBV19 and TRBJ2-1, the CDR3 gives the full variable domain: DGGITQSPKYLFRKEGQNVTLSCEQNLNHDAMYWYRQDPGQGLRLIYYSQIVNDFQKGDIAEGYSVSREKKESFPLTVTSAQKNPTAFYLCASSIWVGQGNNEQFFGPGTRLTVL.

V usage is TRBV11-2 and J usage is TRBJ1-4; 7 positions agree with TRBD1. The CDR3 length is 16 residues. J gave up 4 bases and V 2 bases, and 7 bases lay outside the gene matches. Germline loops: CDR1 SGHAT, CDR2 FQNNGV. The CDR3 coding sequence is TGTGCCAGCAGCTTATTCGGGCAGGGGGGTAATGAAAAACTGTTTTTT. Its translation: CASSLFGQGGNEKLFF.

V is TRBV18 and J is TRBJ2-7; TRBD1 aligns across 8 bases. CDR1 is KGHSH and CDR2 is LQKENI in the germline V gene. The length of the CDR3 is 15 residues. The V and J ends lost 3 bases and 2 bases, in that order; junction bases with no gene match: 6. In DNA, the CDR3 is TGTGCCAGCTCACCCCGGACAGGGAGGCCCTACGAGCAGTACTTC. This translates into CASSPRTGRPYEQYF.

The chain has TRBV5-1 and TRBJ2-5, with 8 positions matching TRBD2. This CDR3 has 16 residues. The germline V gene encodes CDR1 SGHRS and CDR2 YFSETQ. The ends lost 6 bases at V and 2 bases at J; junction bases unmatched: 12. Here the CDR3 DNA reads TGCGCCAGCATCCGGGGGGGCAGGGTTGGACAAGAGACCCAGTACTTC. Its translation: CASIRGGRVGQETQYF.

This clone was recorded only once. The chain carries TRBV6-1 and TRBJ1-4; no clear D. CDR1 and CDR2 (germline): MNHNS, SASEGT. This CDR3 is 15 amino acids long. Trimming removed 6 bases at V and 0 bases at J, with 11 bases between. CDR3 loop: CASRARLATNEKLFF. As DNA, the CDR3 is TGTGCCAGCAGGGCGCGGTTAGCAACTAATGAAAAACTGTTTTTT.

In its sample, this clone was seen a few times. CDR3 coding DNA: TGTGCCAGCACCAGTGGAGTTCCCCTCCACTTT. This sequence encodes CASTSGVPLHF. The chain links TRBV28 to TRBJ1-6; D unresolved. This CDR3 spans 11 amino acids. Per the germline V gene, CDR1 is MDHEN and CDR2 is SYDVKM. Trimming removed 7 bases from V and 13 bases from J, with 11 bases in between. The whole variable domain, filled in from reference TRBV28 and TRBJ1-6, reads DVKVTQSSRYLVKRTGEKVFLECVQDMDHENMFWYRQDPGLGLRLIYFSYDVKMKEKGDIPEGYSVSREKKERFSLILESASTNQTSMYLCASTSGVPLHFGNGTRLTVT.

CDR3 sequence reads: CASGLSGDSTDTQYF. CDR3 DNA: TGTGCTAGTGGTTTGTCAGGGGATAGCACAGATACGCAGTATTTT. V usage is TRBV12-5 and J usage is TRBJ2-3, with D perhaps matching TRBD1 (6 bases). The CDR3 has 15 residues. Germline CDR1 reads LGHNT; CDR2 reads FRNRAP. The germline V and J ends were trimmed by 2 bases and 0 bases, with 9 bases remaining between them.

V usage is TRBV27 and J usage is TRBJ1-2; maybe TRBD1 (6 bases). V shed 0 bases and J shed 0 bases, with 11 bases lying between them. Germline V lookup: CDR1 MNHEY, CDR2 SMNVEV (reference sequence). The CDR3 runs 16 residues. The CDR3 here is CASSLSWDITNYGYTF. The DNA of the CDR3 is TGTGCCAGCAGTTTATCCTGGGACATTACTAACTATGGCTACACCTTC.

This clone was counted only a few times. The chain employs TRBV4-2 and TRBJ1-2, with 11 bases aligning to TRBD1. Germline V CDR1 and CDR2: LGHNA, YNFKEQ. This CDR3 is built from 15 residues. J gave up 3 bases and V 1 base, and 1 base lay outside the gene matches. In DNA form, the CDR3 reads TGTGCCAGCAGCCAAGGGGACAGGGGGGACTATGGCTACACCTTC. Amino acid sequence: CASSQGDRGDYGYTF.

This chain connects TRBV6-5 to TRBJ1-2, with D unresolved. Looked up from germline, CDR1 is MNHEY and CDR2 is SVGAGI. The CDR3 is made up of 15 amino acids. Trimming left V 0 bases short and J 4 bases short, with 12 bases between. CDR3 nucleotides: TGTGCCAGCAGTTACTCGGCGATCCGGGGCTATGGCTACACCTTC. Its translation is CASSYSAIRGYGYTF.

This chain joins TRBV6-6 and TRBJ2-3; 11 bases align to TRBD2. Germline CDR1 and CDR2: MNHNY and SVGAGI (reference sequence). The trim removed 6 bases at V and 8 bases at J, leaving 4 bases unmatched. The CDR3 covers 13 residues. CDR3 residues: CASRPGLAGTQYF. In nucleotides, the CDR3 is TGTGCCAGCAGACCAGGACTAGCGGGTACGCAGTATTTT.

As regards this clone: The sample contains more than one DNA sequence encoding this CDR3. V gene TRBV5-1 combines with J gene TRBJ2-5; TRBD1 agrees at 8 bases. The CDR3 covers 14 residues. J lost 5 bases, V lost 5 bases, and 8 bases had no gene match. From germline, CDR1 is SGHRS and CDR2 YFSETQ. The CDR3: CASSTGQGRETQYF. The CDR3 bases are TGCGCCAGCAGTACCGGACAGGGTCGTGAGACCCAGTACTTC.

This clone was found a few times. CDR3 bases: TGTGCCAGCTCACCTGGGACAGGGAACAACTATGGCTACACCTTC. It encodes CASSPGTGNNYGYTF. V usage is TRBV18 and J usage is TRBJ1-2; 9 positions match TRBD1. This CDR3 has 15 residues. J gave up 2 bases and V 3 bases, and 4 bases lay outside the gene matches. CDR1 KGHSH and CDR2 LQKENI come from the germline V gene.

CDR3 DNA sequence: TGTGCCAGCAGCCTGGGACACAGCTCTGGAAACACCATATATTTT. Translated, it gives CASSLGHSSGNTIYF. The chain uses TRBV5-6 and TRBJ1-3; D is possibly TRBD1 (6 bases). The CDR3 loop spans 15 amino acids. Trimming stripped 4 bases from V and 0 bases from J, with 11 bases between. The V gene's germline CDR1 is SGHDT and CDR2 YYEEEE. The full variable domain, its missing parts supplied by reference TRBV5-6 and TRBJ1-3, is DAGVTQSPTHLIKTRGQQVTLRCSPKSGHDTVSWYQQALGQGPQFIFQYYEEEERQRGNFPDRFSGHQFPNYSSELNVNALLLGDSALYLCASSLGHSSGNTIYFGEGSWLTVV.

The chain couples TRBV27 to TRBJ2-3; 8 bases map to TRBD1. Germline V CDR1 and CDR2: MNHEY, SMNVEV (reference sequence). Trimming cost V 5 bases and J 8 bases; bases outside gene matches: 9. CDR3 size: 14 residues. The CDR3 DNA follows: TGTGCCAGCAGTCTAGGGACAGGAGAGGGTACGCAGTATTTT. It is translated as CASSLGTGEGTQYF.

The J gene is TRBJ2-7, the V gene TRBV7-9; 8 bases align to TRBD1. CDR3 length: 16 amino acids. The germline CDR1 and CDR2 sequences are SEHNR and FQNEAQ (reference sequence). V lost 2 bases and J lost 2; bases outside the gene matches: 8. The CDR3 DNA sequence: TGTGCCAGCAGCTTAACACGGACAGGGCAGCCCTACGAGCAGTACTTC. Amino acids: CASSLTRTGQPYEQYF.

The chain couples TRBV18 to TRBJ2-7, with 8 bases aligning to TRBD1. Trimming removed 3 bases from V and 3 bases from J; junction bases left unmatched: 4. CDR3 length equals 14 residues. Germline loops: CDR1 KGHSH, CDR2 LQKENI. CDR3 DNA sequence: TGTGCCAGCTCACCGGGACAGGTTCGCTACGAGCAGTACTTC. It is translated as CASSPGQVRYEQYF.

The J gene is TRBJ1-5, the V gene TRBV28; no clear D gene. The V end was cut by 5 bases, the J end by 2 bases, with 10 bases between. The CDR3 loop spans 14 amino acids. CDR1 is MDHEN, CDR2 SYDVKM, per germline. CDR3 sequence: CASSVTGGNQPQHF. DNA of the CDR3: TGTGCCAGCAGTGTGACCGGGGGCAATCAGCCCCAGCATTTT.

This sequence joins TRBV28 and TRBJ1-2, with D possibly TRBD1 on 5 matching bases. The CDR3 runs 14 residues. Trimming took 4 bases from V and 4 from J, leaving 13 bases between them. Germline V gives CDR1 MDHEN, CDR2 SYDVKM. The CDR3 region is CASSSTARGYGYTF. In nucleotides, the CDR3 is TGTGCCAGCAGTTCGACAGCAAGGGGCTATGGCTACACCTTC.

The CDR3 coding sequence is TGTGCCAGCAGTCCCCCCGGGACACGGGGTAGGACCGGGGAGCTGTTTTTT. Its translation: CASSPPGTRGRTGELFF. The V and J genes are TRBV25-1 and TRBJ2-2, with D possibly matching TRBD1 (6 bases). Trimming took off 5 bases at V and 5 bases at J, with 21 bases between the two ends. Per the germline V gene, CDR1 is MGHDK and CDR2 is SYGVNS. The CDR3 has 17 residues.

This sequence joins TRBV30 and TRBJ1-5, with 9 bases matching TRBD1. The CDR3 totals 15 residues. Germline values: CDR1 GTSNPN, CDR2 SVGIG (reference sequence). V shed 3 bases, J shed 1 base, and the junction held 4 bases outside the gene matches. CDR3 protein: CAWRLQGASNQPQHF. As DNA, the CDR3 is TGTGCCTGGAGGCTACAGGGGGCGAGCAATCAGCCCCAGCATTTT.

The DNA for the CDR3 is TGTGCCAGCAGCTGGCGACTAGCGGCCTACAATGAGCAGTTCTTC. Protein sequence: CASSWRLAAYNEQFF. The J gene is TRBJ2-1, the V gene TRBV7-2, with 9 positions matching TRBD2. The CDR3 is 15 amino acids. CDR1 and CDR2 from the germline V gene are SGHTA and FQGNSA. With V trimmed by 4 bases and J by 2 bases, 3 bases remained unmatched.

V and J are TRBV28 and TRBJ1-5; 7 bases match TRBD1. Germline-derived CDR1 and CDR2 are MDHEN and SYDVKM. The V and J ends lost 4 bases and 4 bases, in that order; junction bases with no gene match: 4. The CDR3 runs 14 residues. Here the CDR3 reads CASSWDSLNQPQHF. The CDR3 coding sequence is TGTGCCAGCAGTTGGGACAGCCTGAATCAGCCCCAGCATTTT.